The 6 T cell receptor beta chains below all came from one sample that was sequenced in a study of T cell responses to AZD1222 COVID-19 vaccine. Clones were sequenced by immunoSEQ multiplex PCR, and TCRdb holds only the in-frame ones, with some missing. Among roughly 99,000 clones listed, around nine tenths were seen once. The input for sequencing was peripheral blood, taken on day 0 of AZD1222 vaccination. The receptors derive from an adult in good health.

The CDR3 loop reads CASSITGVRYEQYF. In nucleotides, the CDR3 is TGTGCCAGTAGTATAACAGGGGTTCGGTACGAGCAGTACTTC. This chain links TRBV19 with TRBJ2-7; 7 bases align to TRBD1. CDR1 is LNHDA and CDR2 is SQIVND in the germline V gene (reference sequence). The CDR3 loop spans 14 amino acids. The trim removed 2 bases at V and 4 bases at J, leaving 5 bases unmatched.

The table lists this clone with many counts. CDR3 protein: CASSLDQTTLETQYF. CDR3 in DNA: TGTGCCAGCAGCTTAGACCAAACTACCCTGGAGACCCAGTACTTC. This sequence joins TRBV7-2 and TRBJ2-5; D is unresolved. Germline CDR1 reads SGHTA; CDR2 reads FQGNSA. The CDR3 length is 15 residues. V gave up 1 base and J gave up 5 bases, with 14 bases separating them.

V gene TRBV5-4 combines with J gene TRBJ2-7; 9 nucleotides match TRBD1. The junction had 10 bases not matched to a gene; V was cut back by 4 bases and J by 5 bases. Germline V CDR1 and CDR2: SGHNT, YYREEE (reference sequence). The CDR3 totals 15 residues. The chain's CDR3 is CASSHWNRGRDEQYF. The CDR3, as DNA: TGTGCCAGCAGCCATTGGAACAGGGGGCGGGACGAGCAGTACTTC. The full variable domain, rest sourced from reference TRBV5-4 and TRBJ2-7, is ETGVTQSPTHLIKTRGQQVTLRCSSQSGHNTVSWYQQALGQGPQFIFQYYREEENGRGNFPPRFSGLQFPNYSSELNVNALELDDSALYLCASSHWNRGRDEQYFGPGTRLTVT.

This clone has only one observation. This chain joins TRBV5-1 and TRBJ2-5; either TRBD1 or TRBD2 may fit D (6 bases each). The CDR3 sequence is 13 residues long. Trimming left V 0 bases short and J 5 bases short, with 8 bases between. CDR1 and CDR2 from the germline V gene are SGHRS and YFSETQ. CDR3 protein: CASSLAGGETQYF. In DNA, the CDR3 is TGCGCCAGCAGCTTGGCCGGGGGCGAGACCCAGTACTTC.

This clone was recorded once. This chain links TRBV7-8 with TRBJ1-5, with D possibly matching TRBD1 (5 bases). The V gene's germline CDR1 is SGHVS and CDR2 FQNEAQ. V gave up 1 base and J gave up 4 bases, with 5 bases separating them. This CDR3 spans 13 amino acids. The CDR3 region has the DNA TGTGCCAGCAGCTTAGACAGGAATCAGCCCCAGCATTTT. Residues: CASSLDRNQPQHF.

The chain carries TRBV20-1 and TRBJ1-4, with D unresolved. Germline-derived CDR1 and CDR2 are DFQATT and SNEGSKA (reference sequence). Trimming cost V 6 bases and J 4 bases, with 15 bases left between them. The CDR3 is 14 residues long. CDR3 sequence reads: CSASQRRSNEKLFF. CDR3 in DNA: TGCAGTGCGAGTCAGCGCAGGAGTAATGAAAAACTGTTTTTT.